This TCR beta chain was observed in a study of neoadjuvant anti-PD-1 for oral cavity cancer. Points on this clone: Its cognate antigen is unknown.

Stated time point: after neoadjuvant nivolumab, at surgical resection. Patients were newly diagnosed with stage II-IVA oral cavity squamous cell carcinoma without prior systemic or radiation treatment. Patients had HPV-negative, locally advanced oral cavity squamous cell carcinoma. Most tumor samples had about 5 ug input DNA in two replicates. Produced via immunoSEQ multiplex PCR; TCRdb's table is partial and in-frame only. The sample yields roughly 25,000 clones, roughly 30% seen once. Germline-derived CDR1 and CDR2 are SGHTA and FQGTGA. The CDR3 has 13 amino acids. V dropped 2 bases and J dropped 1 base, with 5 bases sitting between them. General study results and limits: Greater tumor shrinkage accompanied bigger post-treatment sizes of preexisting clones.

The source of this sequence is a person aged 35-79 years with oral cavity squamous cell carcinoma. The chain is built from TRBV7-3 and TRBJ1-1; D unclear. Material: tumor tissue, obtained after nivolumab (anti-PD-1) treatment. The CDR3 region has the DNA TGTGCCAGCAGCTTATTGACGAACACTGAAGCTTTCTTT. This translates into CASSLLTNTEAFF.